A selection of T cell receptor beta chains follows, all from one sample in a study of immune evolution from preneoplasia to lung adenocarcinoma. TCRdb's table, derived via immunoSEQ multiplex PCR, lists solely in-frame clones and lacks some. The table lists more than 2,000 clones, around 84% of them singletons. The sequencing sample was made of FFPE invasive lung adenocarcinoma tissue. The source of these receptors is a person in their 70s with invasive lung adenocarcinoma. The CDR3 runs from the conserved cysteine through the conserved F or W. The order of the fields is V gene, J gene, D gene, clone size, CDR3 protein, CDR3 DNA. D genes are given only for firm matches. The listing skips clone size in some rows; elsewhere it reads once, few, many or a size class.

>TRBV14|TRBJ2-1|TRBD1|NA
CASSQTWTGNNEQFF
TGTGCCAGCAGCCAGACGTGGACAGGGAACAATGAGCAGTTCTTC
>TRBV5-1|TRBJ1-2|NA|NA
CASSLAGQGSYGYTF
TGCGCCAGCAGCTTGGCCGGCCAGGGCAGCTATGGCTACACCTTC
>TRBV5-4|TRBJ1-5|TRBD1|NA
CASSFELDRAQHF
TGTGCCAGCAGCTTCGAACTCGACAGGGCCCAGCATTTT
>TRBV5-1|TRBJ2-5|NA|NA
CASSFGTRGETQYF
TGCGCCAGCAGCTTCGGGACCCGGGGAGAGACCCAGTACTTC
>TRBV5-6|TRBJ2-2|NA|NA
CASTSAANTGELFF
TGTGCCAGCACCTCGGCGGCGAACACCGGGGAGCTGTTTTTT
>TRBV7-2|TRBJ2-4|NA|NA
CASSLVENIQYF
TGTGCCAGCAGCTTAGTGGAAAACATTCAGTACTTC
>TRBV6-5|TRBJ2-7|TRBD2|once
CASTLAASGSYEQYF
TGTGCCAGCACTCTGGCGGCTAGCGGGAGTTACGAGCAGTACTTC
>TRBV7-2|TRBJ1-2|TRBD1|few
CASSRGDRAYGYTF
TGTGCCAGCAGCCGGGGGGACAGGGCCTATGGCTACACCTTC
>TRBV7-3|TRBJ2-7|NA|NA
CASSRDNSYEQYF
TGTGCCAGCAGCCGGGACAACTCCTACGAGCAGTACTTC
>TRBV20-1|TRBJ2-5|NA|NA
CSAVKETQYF
TGCAGTGCAGTTAAAGAGACCCAGTACTTC
>TRBV10-3|TRBJ2-3|NA|NA
CAISSTDTQYF
TGTGCCATCAGCTCGACAGATACGCAGTATTTT
>TRBV27|TRBJ2-7|NA|NA
CASKIRPDNTYEQYF
TGTGCCAGCAAAATCCGACCCGATAATACCTACGAGCAGTACTTC
>TRBV28|TRBJ1-2|TRBD1|NA
CASSPRDRAGYGYTF
TGTGCCAGCAGTCCTCGGGACAGGGCGGGCTATGGCTACACCTTC
>TRBV4-1|TRBJ2-3|NA|NA
CASSQEEGRDTQYF
TGCGCCAGCAGCCAAGAGGAGGGAAGGGATACGCAGTATTTT
>TRBV30|TRBJ1-6|TRBD1|NA
CAWKDLNRDRGGSPLHF
TGTGCCTGGAAGGACCTAAACCGGGACAGGGGTGGGTCACCCCTCCACTTT
>TRBV7-6|TRBJ1-5|TRBD1|NA
CASSPRTGGGQPQHF
TGTGCCAGCAGCCCCCGGACAGGGGGAGGTCAGCCCCAGCATTTT
>TRBV7-2|TRBJ2-3|TRBD2|NA
CVSSVIGGTSGRDTQYF
TGTGTCAGCAGCGTCATAGGGGGGACTAGCGGGAGAGATACGCAGTATTTT
>TRBV6-5|TRBJ1-4|NA|NA
CASRPPGGREKLFF
TGTGCCAGCAGACCCCCGGGGGGGAGAGAAAAACTGTTTTTT
>TRBV19|TRBJ2-5|TRBD1|NA
CASSALRGQRETQYF
TGTGCCAGTAGTGCCCTCAGGGGGCAGCGGGAGACCCAGTACTTC
>TRBV6-5|TRBJ1-1|TRBD1|NA
CASRVTGAMNTEAFF
TGTGCCAGCAGAGTGACAGGGGCGATGAACACTGAAGCTTTCTTT
>TRBV7-7|TRBJ2-1|NA|NA
CASSPGSGDNEQFF
TGTGCTAGCAGCCCCGGGTCGGGGGACAATGAGCAGTTCTTC
>TRBV4-1|TRBJ2-3|NA|NA
CATSRRDTDTQYF
TGCGCCACCTCCCGGAGGGACACAGATACGCAGTATTTT
>TRBV5-1|TRBJ2-1|NA|once
CASSSPAVSNEQFF
TGCGCCAGCAGCTCCCCGGCAGTGTCCAATGAGCAGTTCTTC
>TRBV7-9|TRBJ1-2|TRBD1|NA
CASSLGPGTVYGYTF
TGTGCCAGCAGCTTAGGCCCCGGGACAGTCTATGGCTACACCTTC
>TRBV7-9|TRBJ2-7|NA|NA
CASSHILEYEQYF
TGTGCCAGCAGTCACATCCTAGAATACGAGCAGTACTTC
>TRBV5-1|TRBJ2-3|TRBD2|large
CASSGGGRSADTQYF
TGCGCCAGCAGCGGCGGCGGGAGGAGCGCAGATACGCAGTATTTT
>TRBV7-2|TRBJ2-5|TRBD1|NA
CASTTSIAQGAQYF
TGTGCCAGCACCACCTCAATAGCGCAGGGGGCCCAGTACTTC
>TRBV30|TRBJ2-3|NA|NA
CAWGVDGGTSTDTQYF
TGTGCCTGGGGGGTTGATGGAGGGACTAGCACAGATACGCAGTATTTT
>TRBV29-1|TRBJ1-1|NA|NA
CSVPGRKGGTEAFF
TGCAGCGTCCCCGGGCGTAAGGGAGGCACTGAAGCTTTCTTT
>TRBV10-1|TRBJ2-2|NA|NA
CASRMDGNTGELFF
TGCGCCAGCAGGATGGACGGGAACACCGGGGAGCTGTTTTTT
>TRBV15|TRBJ1-1|NA|NA
CATSVGTEAFF
TGTGCCACCAGTGTAGGCACTGAAGCTTTCTTT
>TRBV28|TRBJ2-3|NA|NA
CASSFLAGTDTQYF
TGTGCCAGCAGTTTTTTAGCCGGGACAGATACGCAGTATTTT
>TRBV19|TRBJ2-1|NA|NA
CASSLARSSYNEQFF
TGTGCCAGTAGTTTGGCCAGGAGCTCCTACAATGAGCAGTTCTTC
>TRBV2|TRBJ2-7|NA|NA
CASSAGVYEQYF
TGTGCCAGCAGTGCCGGGGTCTACGAGCAGTACTTC
>TRBV28|TRBJ1-2|TRBD1|NA
CATRTGGNYGYTF
TGTGCCACCCGGACAGGGGGTAACTATGGCTACACCTTC
>TRBV9|TRBJ1-2|NA|NA
CASSVASYGYTF
TGTGCCAGCAGCGTCGCCTCGTATGGCTACACCTTC
>TRBV30|TRBJ2-7|NA|NA
CAWSVSVYEQYF
TGTGCCTGGAGTGTATCAGTTTACGAGCAGTACTTC
>TRBV7-2|TRBJ2-7|NA|NA
CASSGGPSYEQYF
TGTGCCAGCAGTGGGGGCCCCTCCTACGAGCAGTACTTC
>TRBV27|TRBJ2-7|TRBD1|NA
CASSLMGQPGEQYF
TGTGCCAGCAGTCTAATGGGACAGCCGGGCGAGCAGTACTTC
>TRBV28|TRBJ1-5|TRBD1|NA
CASSLGTGNQPQHF
TGTGCCAGCAGTTTAGGGACAGGGAATCAGCCCCAGCATTTT
>TRBV30|TRBJ1-2|TRBD1|once
CAWRRPDRANYGYTF
TGTGCCTGGAGACGTCCCGACAGGGCTAACTATGGCTACACCTTC
>TRBV20-1|TRBJ2-5|NA|NA
CSAIGQETQYF
TGCAGTGCTATCGGCCAAGAGACCCAGTACTTC
>TRBV27|TRBJ2-7|NA|NA
CASSLSVSFYEQYF
TGTGCCAGCAGTTTAAGCGTCAGCTTCTACGAGCAGTACTTC
>TRBV5-4|TRBJ2-1|NA|NA
CASRGGGGSYNEQFF
TGTGCCAGCAGGGGGGGCGGGGGATCCTACAATGAGCAGTTCTTC
>TRBV27|TRBJ2-4|NA|NA
CASSLDSKNIQYF
TGTGCCAGCAGTTTGGACAGCAAAAACATTCAGTACTTC
>TRBV7-3|TRBJ2-1|NA|NA
CASSDDGYNEQFF
TGTGCCAGCAGCGATGACGGCTACAATGAGCAGTTCTTC
>TRBV7-9|TRBJ2-7|NA|NA
CASSLREGASPYEQYF
TGTGCCAGCAGCTTAAGGGAGGGGGCATCTCCCTACGAGCAGTACTTC
>TRBV4-2|TRBJ2-5|NA|NA
CASSQAGTRIADVETQYF
TGTGCCAGCAGCCAAGCCGGGACAAGGATAGCCGACGTCGAGACCCAGTACTTC
>TRBV7-8|TRBJ2-1|NA|NA
CASSEDTYNEQFF
TGTGCCAGCAGCGAAGACACCTACAATGAGCAGTTCTTC
>TRBV7-9|TRBJ1-3|TRBD1|large
CASSLVAGQGGNTIYF
TGTGCCAGCAGCTTAGTGGCAGGACAGGGGGGAAACACCATATATTTT
>TRBV21-1|TRBJ2-3|NA|few
CARATSSPSGTDTQYF
TGTGCCAGGGCGACTAGCAGCCCGTCGGGCACAGATACGCAGTATTTT
>TRBV9|TRBJ1-5|NA|few
CASSAPGNNQPQHF
TGTGCCAGCAGTGCCCCCGGGAATAATCAGCCCCAGCATTTT
>TRBV15|TRBJ1-5|NA|NA
CATSRDLGVNQPQHF
TGTGCCACCAGCAGAGATCTAGGGGTCAATCAGCCTCAGCATTTT
>TRBV7-3|TRBJ2-3|TRBD2|once
CASSTRLAGESTDTQYF
TGTGCCAGCAGCACCCGACTAGCGGGAGAAAGCACAGATACGCAGTATTTT